The rows below give T cell receptor beta chains drawn from one sample of a study of monozygotic twins with inflammatory bowel disease. For each CDR3 protein, TCRdb gives one entry from its re-call of the 5' RACE reads, without DNA. The sample includes roughly 150,000 distinct CDR3 sequences. The sequenced material came from blood. The receptors come from a human donor with ulcerative colitis or Crohn's disease, or a healthy co-twin of an affected twin (not recorded which). The CDR3 runs from the conserved cysteine through the conserved F or W. Fields, in order: V gene, J gene, CDR3 protein.

TRBV7-2	TRBJ2-7	CASSLVGSGTSYEQYF
TRBV7-2	TRBJ1-2	CASTRRADYYGYTF
TRBV7-2	TRBJ2-7	CASSFLQGRGYEQYF
TRBV5-1	TRBJ2-1	CASSWARNEQFF
TRBV4-3	TRBJ1-5	CASSPGTGDTAQHF
TRBV3-1	TRBJ2-1	CASSQGWFLAGGKNEQFF
TRBV4-3	TRBJ2-7	CASSQDLSGLSYEQYF
TRBV5-1	TRBJ1-1	CASSFAPHRRLTVGTEAFF
TRBV12-3/TRBV12-4	TRBJ2-7	CASSLDSGGIVYEQYF
TRBV11-2	TRBJ1-5	CASSFGLTNQPQHF
TRBV5-1	TRBJ1-2	CASSLKGKDYGYTF
TRBV3-1	TRBJ2-1	CASSQESVGRNEQFF
TRBV5-1	TRBJ1-6	CASSLTVDYNSPLHF
TRBV7-9	TRBJ1-2	CASSSDRTGGNYGYTF
TRBV29-1	TRBJ1-1	CSAAGLDRQRHMNTEAFF
TRBV5-8	TRBJ2-5	CASSLDPDWGTQYF
TRBV4-3	TRBJ2-1	CASSQDLSKGWNEQFF
TRBV7-8	TRBJ2-5	CASSGQGAGETQYF
TRBV5-1	TRBJ1-1	CASSLLEITEAFF
TRBV15	TRBJ2-3	CATSRDTGLAHDTDTQYF
TRBV2	TRBJ1-2	CASSGGQYGYTF
TRBV29-1	TRBJ1-3	CSVVFHPDRDLFSGNTIYF
TRBV5-4	TRBJ2-5	CASRMDQGETQYF
TRBV4-1	TRBJ1-2	CASSQPGQGSSHYGYTF
TRBV9	TRBJ1-6	CASGPMGVHNSPLHF
TRBV11-2	TRBJ1-6	CASTPGRGNSPLHF
TRBV5-1	TRBJ1-4	CASSWAPDREEKLFF
TRBV27	TRBJ1-5	CASSRTGLSQPQHF
TRBV19	TRBJ2-7	CASRSLGGPYEQYF
TRBV14	TRBJ2-2	CASSHRSGPRTGELFF
TRBV7-2	TRBJ1-1	CASNVAVRTEAFF
TRBV12-5	TRBJ2-6	CTSGPSGANVLTF
TRBV15	TRBJ2-5	CATSRDFVSQETQYF
TRBV12-3/TRBV12-4	TRBJ2-7	CASSHGTVQYF
TRBV20-1	TRBJ2-7	CSARDRGDSSYEQYF
TRBV3-1	TRBJ2-7	CASSQVSASSYEQYF
TRBV7-2	TRBJ2-2	CASSLVLAGGGTGELFF
TRBV11-2	TRBJ2-1	CASSLVLAGGYSSYNEQFF
TRBV7-2	TRBJ2-2	CASSLDWQVNTGELFF
TRBV12-3/TRBV12-4	TRBJ2-7	CASTLVGPTQGLSSYEQYF
TRBV5-4	TRBJ2-2	CASSVGLHTGELFF
TRBV5-1	TRBJ2-1	CASSPPAGTGIEQFF
TRBV7-2	TRBJ1-1	CASSYGQSMNTEAFF
TRBV5-1	TRBJ2-2	CASSSGTGGNTGELFF
TRBV20-1	TRBJ1-4	CSARPGTTNEKLFF
TRBV20-1	TRBJ1-5	CSALPGGGRGDHQPQHF
TRBV27	TRBJ1-1	CASSPGTRPNTEAFF
TRBV5-1	TRBJ2-3	CASSRGGLAGTDTQYF
TRBV5-4	TRBJ2-7	CASSAQGVYEQYF
TRBV20-1	TRBJ1-1	CSARTFNTEAFF
TRBV27	TRBJ2-1	CASSLRDNEQFF
TRBV20-1	TRBJ2-7	CSAERSAAHSYEQYF
TRBV20-1	TRBJ1-5	CSAKHTYSNQPQHF